This T cell receptor (beta chain) was identified during a study of cytomegalovirus exposure and HLA in healthy donors (TCRdb year 2017). Broadly, across the study: According to an earlier analysis of around 600 of the donors, 150 million to 200 million T cells yielded roughly 110 million unique TCR beta sequences and about 300 Gb of sequence data. Both class I and class II loci were covered by HLA typing, at four-digit resolution. Rather than using new phenotypic data, the later analysis identified candidate immune exposures from TCR beta sequences and from how often those sequences occurred across donors. In an earlier analysis of about 590 of the donors, high-throughput TCR beta sequencing was used to judge whether each TCR beta V gene segment behaved as functional or pseudogenic. In a later analysis, previously published TCR beta repertoires from 550 to 750 donors were re-analyzed and high-resolution HLA genotyping was added so that TCR occurrence patterns could be studied. Roughly 290 gigabases of sequencing data and tens of millions of unique TCR sequences made up an early release that covered approximately 620 HLA-typed donors. The number of typed donors differed by locus: about 620-640 for A, B, C, DRB1 and DQB1; some 500 for DQA1; 606 for DPA1; and around 490 for DPB1. Using immunosequencing, the study profiled T cell repertoires from roughly 650 subjects and related those repertoires to cytomegalovirus serostatus. Along with the 666-subject first cohort, a separate validation cohort of around 120 different subjects was used. Among roughly 400 genotyped donors of the cohort, an average of roughly 230,000 unique TCR beta nucleotide sequences was sequenced per donor, of which 15% to 20% were non-productive. Of the 398 genotyped donors, 65% to 90% were placed in the genetic ancestry cluster associated with self-reported Caucasian donors. Alongside the repertoire data, information on donor age, sex, ethnicity and CMV serostatus was compiled. A later genetic analysis used genome-wide SNP genotypes for about 60% of the roughly 700 donors, treating that subset as a discovery cohort. To predict cytomegalovirus infection status, the study combined high-throughput TCR immunosequencing, statistical association of individual TCRs with disease status, and machine learning. The study aimed to test whether cataloging public T cell receptors could reveal signatures of past pathogen exposure. Because of strong linkage in the cohort, roughly five DR-DQ haplotypes were treated as single units for association and clustering. Every repertoire in the discovery cohort had been generated on one and the same sequencing platform.

With respect to this clone: Its antigen has not been determined. Within one base of it there is no much larger clone, and no base qualities were kept.

From the cysteine through the phenylalanine, the CDR3 covers 16 amino acids. The entry retains the CDR3 DNA only, 48 bases that are in frame from base 1. V is cut back by 3 bases and J by 0 bases, with 6 bases in the junction unmatched. Looking up the germline V gene (reference sequence) yields CDR1 SGHKS and CDR2 YYEKEE. The library was obtained by the immunoSEQ multiplex PCR assay. The multiplex PCR relied on a mix of 60 forward primers for TCR Vbeta segments and 13 reverse primers for TCR Jbeta segments. Amplification of the CDR3 region of rearranged TCR beta genes was performed with a multiplex PCR assay on genomic DNA. On the Illumina HiSeq System, the amplified TCR beta libraries were sequenced as 87-base-pair reads. In the original analysis: A later analysis tallied some 79 million unique TCR beta chains across the 700 or so repertoires, and about 12 million of those chains were shared by two or more donors. Raw reads were error-corrected and collapsed into unique sequences by a nearest-neighbor algorithm in which closely related sequences were merged to remove PCR and sequencing errors. To assign V, D and J gene segments, CDR3 sequences were aligned to IMGT reference sequences. For a sequence to be retained, a match of at least six nucleotides to both a V gene segment and a J gene segment was required. A rearrangement was called productive if the CDR3 had no stop codons and remained in frame with V and J, and every other rearrangement was called non-productive. CDR3 was defined by IMGT convention, running from the second conserved V-encoded cysteine to the conserved J-encoded phenylalanine. The earlier analysis of some 580 of the donors excluded any sequence lacking an unambiguous match to a single V gene segment. In an earlier analysis of almost 600 of the donors, a V segment was called functional when productive rearrangements were above 56.7%, and segregating when the standard deviation between donors exceeded 5%. A statistical classification framework was built for diagnosing cytomegalovirus status from the catalog of TCR beta chain sequences. In a later analysis, V and J genes were assigned by comparing TCR nucleotide sequences against IMGT/GENE-DB human TR gene sequences. The TCRdist pipeline was used in a later analysis to assign CDR3 sequences and most-parsimonious VDJ recombination scenarios. In a later analysis, every TCR beta chain was defined by the combination of its CDR3 amino acid sequence and its V-gene family, and reads without a unique V-gene family were dropped. In a later analysis, 550 to 650 highly shared, low-generation-probability nucleotide sequences were removed to address suspected cross-contamination and a sequencing artifact. For each public chain, a later analysis derived a clonal expansion index from normalized ranks of inferred template counts within each repertoire. Generation probabilities in a later analysis came from a VDJ recombination model fitted to out-of-frame rearrangements, and those results were checked against IGoR. In a later analysis, hypergeometric tests were used to score TCR-TCR, TCR-HLA and TCR-CMV co-occurrence, with a repertoire-size bias correction applied to TCR pairs. False discovery rates were estimated in a later analysis by permuting HLA or CMV assignments 20 times. A later analysis grouped co-occurring TCRs with DBSCAN, adding TCRdist sequence similarity when clustering within HLA-allele-positive subsets. Repertoires with fewer than 30,000 or more than 120,000 public chains were left out of co-occurrence clustering, as were a handful of repertoires with anomalous nucleotide sharing. TCRdb took this table from immuneACCESS and kept in-frame rearrangements with V and J called. Such tables lack part of the clones; where checked against another copy, unresolved V genes explain under half of the gap, and the rest is unexplained. D and trimming were read from the DNA, whereas the V and J calls and clone size are those reported in that table. The sample table contains roughly 190,000 clones; only one count was recorded for approximately 70% of them. The ten top clones hold approximately 3.1% of the sample.

Results and caveats for the whole study, not just this receptor: Compared with equally common non-associated chains, HLA-associated TCR beta chains in a later analysis were more clonally expanded and had lower generation probabilities. In a later analysis, the rate of TCR association differed among HLA loci, with DRB1 alleles having the most associated TCRs and HLA-C alleles having the fewest. Some IMGT-functional V segments, including TRBV6-2 and TRBV6-3, could not be told apart with the 87-base-pair reads, so those segments were excluded. A further reported finding was that TCR beta sequences accurately predicted the HLA-A and HLA-B alleles for most subjects in the first cohort. Across donors, most TCR sequences were observed very rarely, whereas some public TCRs were present in many individuals. An association between a missense DCLRE1C variant and V-gene and J-gene trimming of TCR beta chains was found in a later genetic analysis and replicated in an independent cohort. In both the original and validation cohorts, the classifier was reported to diagnose cytomegalovirus status with high specificity and sensitivity. A cluster of highly shared sequence variants was judged likely to be a technical artifact of the sequencing pipeline. Because some donors lacked HLA typing at each locus, the association tests relied only on the typed subset. Linkage disequilibrium might explain the correlated functional status among segregating V segments, but an unknown experimental factor could not be ruled out. A later analysis found that most CMV-associated TCR beta chains appeared HLA-restricted, with HLA associations seemingly driven largely by CMV exposure. Because counts were too low, some 17 rarely observed V segments, including chromosome 9 orphons, were left out of the earlier analysis of some 600 of the donors. The study listed approximately 150 TCR beta chains as associated with cytomegalovirus. An earlier analysis of approximately 500 of the donors showed that most TCR beta V segments appeared in productive rearrangements either about 87% or about 30% of the time, which broadly matched IMGT annotations. A few of the identified cytomegalovirus-associated TCR beta chains were confirmed in vitro to be specific for cytomegalovirus antigens. According to the authors, the approach could potentially be generalized to other disease states and immunological phenotypes. Specific HLA alleles were associated with over 15,000 TCR beta sequences at a false discovery rate of 0.05 in a later analysis. Sequencing depth was assumed to be roughly uniform across donors in the presence/absence analyses, though that assumption may not hold. Only TCR beta chains were sequenced in this cohort, and the absence of alpha or paired-chain data limited detectable features. When HLA alleles, especially DR and DQ, strongly co-occurred, TCR associations were difficult to assign to individual alleles. CMV serostatus was the only immune exposure information available for the cohort. In a later analysis, several top co-occurrence clusters were reported to appear linked to parvovirus B19, influenza, CMV and Epstein-Barr virus. In a later genetic analysis, fewer N-insertions in productive TCRs were reported among donors in an Asian-associated ancestry cluster than the roughly 700-donor mean.

The cohort was made up of 500 to 850 healthy bone marrow donors. At the time of sampling, all cohort members were nominally healthy, though unrecorded immune exposures were likely present. The donor was CMV seropositive and belonged to the group of 250 to 350 seropositive cohort members. Every donor gave a peripheral blood sample, and the peripheral blood mononuclear cells from that sample were used for TCR beta sequencing. The Qiagen DNeasy Blood Extraction Kit was used to extract genomic DNA from the blood cell samples. Input material: PBMCs. The V gene is TRBV5-5 and the J gene is TRBJ1-5; TRBD1 aligns with 7 central bases. This sequence was found in a woman aged 25 to 39 in good health and CMV-seropositive. The sequenced DNA: TGTGCCAGCAGCTCGACAGGGATACATAGCAATCAGCCCCAGCATTTT. Translated, this is CASSSTGIHSNQPQHF.